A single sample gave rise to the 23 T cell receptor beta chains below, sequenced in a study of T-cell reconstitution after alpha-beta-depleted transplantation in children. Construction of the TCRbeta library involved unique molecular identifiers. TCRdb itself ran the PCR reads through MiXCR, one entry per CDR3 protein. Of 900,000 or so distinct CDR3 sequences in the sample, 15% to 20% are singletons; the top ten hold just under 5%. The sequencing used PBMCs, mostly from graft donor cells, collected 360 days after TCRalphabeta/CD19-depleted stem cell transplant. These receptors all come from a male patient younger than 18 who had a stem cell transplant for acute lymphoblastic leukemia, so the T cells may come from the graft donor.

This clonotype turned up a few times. For the CDR3, the DNA is TGTGCCAGTAAGGCCGAGTGGGGGTCAGATACGCAGTATTTT. Its protein is CASKAEWGSDTQYF. The chain joins TRBV19 to TRBJ2-3, with D tentatively TRBD1 or TRBD2 (5 bases each). CDR1 is LNHDA, CDR2 SQIVND, per germline (reference sequence). The length of the CDR3 is 14 residues. Trimming shortened V by 7 bases and J by 4 bases, and 15 bases separated the two germline ends.

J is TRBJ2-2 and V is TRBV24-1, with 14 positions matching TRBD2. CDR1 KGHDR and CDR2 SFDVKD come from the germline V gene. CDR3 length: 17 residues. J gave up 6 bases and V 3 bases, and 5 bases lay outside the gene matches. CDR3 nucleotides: TGTGCCACCAGTGATACAAGGACTAGCGGGAGGCCCGGGGAGCTGTTTTTT. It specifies CATSDTRTSGRPGELFF.

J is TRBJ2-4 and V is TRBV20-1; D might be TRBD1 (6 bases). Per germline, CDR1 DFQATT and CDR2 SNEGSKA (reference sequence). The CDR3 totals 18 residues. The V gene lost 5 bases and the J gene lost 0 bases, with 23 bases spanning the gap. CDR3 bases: TGCAGTGCTGGGCACAGGGCGCTATCCTCGCTAGCCAAAAACATTCAGTACTTC. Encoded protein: CSAGHRALSSLAKNIQYF.

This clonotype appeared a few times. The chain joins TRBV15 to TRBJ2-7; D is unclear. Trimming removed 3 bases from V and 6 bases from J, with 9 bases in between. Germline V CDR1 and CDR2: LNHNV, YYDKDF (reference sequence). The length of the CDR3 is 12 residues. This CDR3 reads CATSRDSGEQYF. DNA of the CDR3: TGTGCCACCAGCAGGGATTCCGGCGAGCAGTACTTC.

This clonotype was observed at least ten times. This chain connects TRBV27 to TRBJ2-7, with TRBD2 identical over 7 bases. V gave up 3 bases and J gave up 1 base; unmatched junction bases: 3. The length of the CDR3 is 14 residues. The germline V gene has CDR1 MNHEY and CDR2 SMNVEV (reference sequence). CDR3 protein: CASSFGTTSYEQYF. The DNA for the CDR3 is TGTGCCAGCAGTTTCGGGACTACATCCTACGAGCAGTACTTC.

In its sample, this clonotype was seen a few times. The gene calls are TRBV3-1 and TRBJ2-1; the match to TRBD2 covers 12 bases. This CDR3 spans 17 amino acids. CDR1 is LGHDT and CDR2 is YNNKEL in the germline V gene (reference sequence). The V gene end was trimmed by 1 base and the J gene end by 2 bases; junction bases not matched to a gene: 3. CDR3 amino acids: CASSQASGRVTYNEQFF. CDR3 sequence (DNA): TGTGCCAGCAGCCAAGCTAGCGGGAGGGTCACCTACAATGAGCAGTTCTTC.

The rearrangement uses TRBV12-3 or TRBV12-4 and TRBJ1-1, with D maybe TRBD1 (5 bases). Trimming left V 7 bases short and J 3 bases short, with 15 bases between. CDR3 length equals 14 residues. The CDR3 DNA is TGTGCCAGCACTCCCTTCGGGGGATACACTGAAGCTTTCTTT. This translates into CASTPFGGYTEAFF.

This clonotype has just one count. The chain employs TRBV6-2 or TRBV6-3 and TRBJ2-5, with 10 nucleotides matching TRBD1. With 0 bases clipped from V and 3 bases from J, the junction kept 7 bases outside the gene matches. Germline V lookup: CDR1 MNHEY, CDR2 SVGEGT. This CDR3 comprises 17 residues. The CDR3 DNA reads TGTGCCAGCAGTTACTCCGCCGGGACAGGGGAGAAAGAGACCCAGTACTTC. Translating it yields CASSYSAGTGEKETQYF.

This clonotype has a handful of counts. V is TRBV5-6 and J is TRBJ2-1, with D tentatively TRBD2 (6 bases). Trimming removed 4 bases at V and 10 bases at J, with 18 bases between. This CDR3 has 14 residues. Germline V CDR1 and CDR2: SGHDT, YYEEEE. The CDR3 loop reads CASSRRRGHEEQFF. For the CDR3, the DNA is TGTGCCAGCAGCCGACGGAGGGGTCATGAGGAGCAGTTCTTC.

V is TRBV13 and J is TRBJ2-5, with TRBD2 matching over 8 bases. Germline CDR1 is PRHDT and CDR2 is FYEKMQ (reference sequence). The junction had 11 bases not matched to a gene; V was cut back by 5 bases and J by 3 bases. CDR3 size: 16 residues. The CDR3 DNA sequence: TGTGCCAGCAGCGCTCCCGGGACTAGAGATGAAGAGACCCAGTACTTC. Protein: CASSAPGTRDEETQYF. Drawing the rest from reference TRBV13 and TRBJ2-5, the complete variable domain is AAGVIQSPRHLIKEKRETATLKCYPIPRHDTVYWYQQGPGQDPQFLISFYEKMQSDKGSIPDRFSAQQFSDYHSELNMSSLELGDSALYFCASSAPGTRDEETQYFGPGTRLLVL.

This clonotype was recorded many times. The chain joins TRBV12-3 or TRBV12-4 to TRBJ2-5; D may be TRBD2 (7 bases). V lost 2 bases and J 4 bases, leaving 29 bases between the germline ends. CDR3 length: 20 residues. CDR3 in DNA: TGTGCCAGCAGTTTAAGACTAAAAGGCGGGAGAAGTGGACAGAGAGAGACCCAGTACTTC. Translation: CASSLRLKGGRSGQRETQYF.

The CDR3: CASSDWNSGSYEQYF. The CDR3 nucleotides read TGTGCCAGCAGTGATTGGAATAGCGGCTCCTACGAGCAGTACTTC. The chain couples TRBV2 to TRBJ2-7; D might be TRBD2 (6 bases). This CDR3 comprises 15 residues. The ends were cut back, 3 bases at V and 0 bases at J, with 12 bases in the middle. Germline CDR1 and CDR2: SNHLY and FYNNEI.

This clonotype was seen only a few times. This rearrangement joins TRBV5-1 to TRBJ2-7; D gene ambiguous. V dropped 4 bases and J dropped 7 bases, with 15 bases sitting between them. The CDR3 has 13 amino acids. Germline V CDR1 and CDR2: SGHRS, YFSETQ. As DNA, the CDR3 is TGCGCCAGCAGCCGAGTGGGGTCTATGGAGCAGTACTTC. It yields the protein CASSRVGSMEQYF.

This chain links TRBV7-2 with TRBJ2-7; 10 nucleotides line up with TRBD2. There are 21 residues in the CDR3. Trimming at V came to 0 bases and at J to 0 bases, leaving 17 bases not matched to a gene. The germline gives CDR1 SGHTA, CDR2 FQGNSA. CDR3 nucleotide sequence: TGTGCCAGCAGCTTAGCCCCTTACGCTCTAGCGGGAGAGTCCAGCTCCTACGAGCAGTACTTC. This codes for CASSLAPYALAGESSSYEQYF.

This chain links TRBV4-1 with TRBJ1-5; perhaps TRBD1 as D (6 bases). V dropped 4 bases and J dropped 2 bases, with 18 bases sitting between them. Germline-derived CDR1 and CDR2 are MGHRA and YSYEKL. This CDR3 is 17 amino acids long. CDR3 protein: CASSPRAGVGGNQPQHF. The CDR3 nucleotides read TGCGCCAGCAGCCCTAGAGCAGGGGTTGGGGGCAATCAGCCCCAGCATTTT.

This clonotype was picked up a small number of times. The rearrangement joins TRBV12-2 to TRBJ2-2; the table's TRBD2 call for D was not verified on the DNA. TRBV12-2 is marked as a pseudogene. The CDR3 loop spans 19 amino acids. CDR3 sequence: CASRLHSKLAGIAHGELFF. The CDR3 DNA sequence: TGTGCAAGTCGCTTACATTCCAAACTAGCGGGAATAGCCCACGGGGAGCTGTTTTTT.

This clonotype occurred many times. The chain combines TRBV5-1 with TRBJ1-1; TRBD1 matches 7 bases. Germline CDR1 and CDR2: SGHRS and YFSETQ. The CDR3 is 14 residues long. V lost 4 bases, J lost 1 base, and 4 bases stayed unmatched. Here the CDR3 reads CASSPRGGNTEAFF. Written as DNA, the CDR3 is TGCGCCAGCAGCCCCAGGGGGGGGAACACTGAAGCTTTCTTT. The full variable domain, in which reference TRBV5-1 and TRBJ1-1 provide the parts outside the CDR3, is KAGVTQTPRYLIKTRGQQVTLSCSPISGHRSVSWYQQTPGQGLQFLFEYFSETQRNKGNFPGRFSGRQFSNSRSEMNVSTLELGDSALYLCASSPRGGNTEAFFGQGTRLTVV.

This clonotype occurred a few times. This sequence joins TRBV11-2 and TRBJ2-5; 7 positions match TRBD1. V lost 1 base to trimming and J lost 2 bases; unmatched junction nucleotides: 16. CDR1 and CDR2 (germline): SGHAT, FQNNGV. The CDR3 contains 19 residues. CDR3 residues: CASSLVAYGGGQRQETQYF. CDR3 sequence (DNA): TGTGCCAGCAGCTTAGTAGCCTATGGTGGGGGACAGAGACAAGAGACCCAGTACTTC.

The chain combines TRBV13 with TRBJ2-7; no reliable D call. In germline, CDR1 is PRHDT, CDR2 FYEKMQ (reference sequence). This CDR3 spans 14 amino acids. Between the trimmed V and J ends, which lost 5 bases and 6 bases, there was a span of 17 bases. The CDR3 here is CASSPAPTEVEQYF. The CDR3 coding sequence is TGTGCCAGCAGCCCAGCCCCCACCGAGGTCGAGCAGTACTTC.

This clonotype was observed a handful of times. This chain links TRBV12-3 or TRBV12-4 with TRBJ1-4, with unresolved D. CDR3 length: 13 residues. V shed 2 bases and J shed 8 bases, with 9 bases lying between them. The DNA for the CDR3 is TGTGCCAGCAGTTTAAGAGGTGAAGAAAAACTGTTTTTT. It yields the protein CASSLRGEEKLFF.

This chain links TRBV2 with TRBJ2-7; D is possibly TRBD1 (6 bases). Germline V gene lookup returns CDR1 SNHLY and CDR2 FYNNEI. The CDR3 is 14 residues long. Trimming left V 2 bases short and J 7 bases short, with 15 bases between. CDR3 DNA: TGTGCCAGCAGTGAACGGACAGCCTCTAGGGAGCAGTACTTC. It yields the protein CASSERTASREQYF.

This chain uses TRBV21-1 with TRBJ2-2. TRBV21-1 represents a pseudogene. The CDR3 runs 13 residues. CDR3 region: CASSKFDTGELFF. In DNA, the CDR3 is TGTGCCAGCAGCAAATTCGACACCGGGGAGCTGTTTTTT.

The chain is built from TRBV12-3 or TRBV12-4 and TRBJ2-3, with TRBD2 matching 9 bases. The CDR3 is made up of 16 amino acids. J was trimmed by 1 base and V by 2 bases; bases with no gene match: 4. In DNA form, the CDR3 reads TGTGCCAGCAGTTTACGGGCGGGAGGGGGCACAGATACGCAGTATTTT. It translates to CASSLRAGGGTDTQYF.